This T cell receptor beta chain was recovered during a study of technical replicates of blood from several donors (TCRdb year 2017). Libraries were built with the immunoSEQ multiplex PCR assay. TCRdb mirrors the immuneACCESS table, restricted to in-frame sequences. Some clones are absent from its copies; in checked studies, under half trace to an unresolved V gene, and the reason for the others is unknown. The sample includes tens of thousands of clones, with about 96% observed a single time. The top ten clonotypes cover nearly 0.2% of the sample. About this clone: Its recognized antigen is unknown. Per-base quality was not reported, and no clone a single base away is much larger than it.

CDR3 length: 16 amino acids, cysteine to phenylalanine. The kept DNA is CDR3 alone, 48 bases in frame from the first base. In the germline V gene, CDR1 corresponds to MGHRA and CDR2 to YSYEKL. Deletion took 0 bases off V and 2 bases off J, with a span of 13 bases between the germline ends. Sample: T cells isolated from PBMCs. This TCR derives from a human donor in good health. The chain was built from TRBV4-1 and TRBJ1-2; the D gene is perhaps TRBD1, on 6 matching bases. In nucleotides, the sequence is TGCGCCAGCAGCCAAGATCGGACAGACACAAACTATGGCTACACCTTC. Translation gives CASSQDRTDTNYGYTF.